This TCR beta chain came from a study of blood T cell repertoires in COVID-19. Study information: The study drew acute and convalescent COVID-19 samples from the United States, Italy and Spain. Nucleic acid was either cDNA or gDNA, and it came from T cells, B-cell-depleted T cells, or PBMCs.

Methods used by the authors: Reference gene primers were amplified, and this amplification served to estimate nucleated cell counts. Clones were read by immunoSEQ multiplex PCR, and TCRdb kept only the in-frame ones, dropping some. V, J and clone size are those of that table, while D and trimming were read from the DNA. The repertoire has 200,000 to 250,000 clones, around three quarters of them found once; the top ten carry around 5.1%. The CDR3 has 16 amino acids. V was pared by 6 bases and J by 0 bases, with 16 bases between. The germline CDR1 and CDR2 sequences are KGHSH and LQKENI. Sequencing used peripheral blood. The TCR was taken from a woman aged 70-85 years with acute or convalescent COVID-19. This sequence joins TRBV18 and TRBJ2-3; D may be TRBD2 (5 bases). The CDR3 loop is CASSSPPDSSTDTQYF. CDR3 DNA sequence: TGTGCCAGCTCCTCGCCTCCGGACTCGAGCACAGATACGCAGTATTTT.